Below, 4 T cell receptor beta chains from the same sample are listed, as sequenced in a study of T cell responses to AZD1222 COVID-19 vaccine. Sequenced by immunoSEQ multiplex PCR; TCRdb stores in-frame clones only, minus some. This table has 65,000 to 95,000 clones, 70% to 90% appearing once. The sequenced sample was peripheral blood, obtained on day 0 of AZD1222 vaccination. The receptors originated from an adult in good health.

The gene calls are TRBV4-3 and TRBJ2-5; 7 positions agree with TRBD1. The CDR3 covers 17 residues. V shed 0 bases and J 0 bases; nucleotides not matched to a gene: 7. The germline gives CDR1 LGHNA, CDR2 YSLEER. The chain's CDR3 is CASSQDRQGSYQETQYF. The CDR3 DNA is TGCGCCAGCAGCCAAGATCGACAGGGATCGTACCAAGAGACCCAGTACTTC.

The sample holds one count of this clone. The chain employs TRBV9 and TRBJ1-6; TRBD1 agrees at 7 bases. This CDR3 has 15 residues. V lost 3 bases, J lost 10 bases, and 10 bases stayed unmatched. CDR1 and CDR2 from the germline V gene are SGDLS and YYNGEE. CDR3 coding DNA: TGTGCCAGCAGCGGCGACAGGGCTGGGATCTCACCCCTCCACTTT. Translating it yields CASSGDRAGISPLHF.

The chain recombines TRBV4-3 with TRBJ2-7; D assignment may be TRBD1 or TRBD2 (5 bases each). Germline assignment: CDR1 LGHNA and CDR2 YSLEER. The CDR3 contains 15 residues. V was clipped by 3 bases and J by 3 bases, with 15 bases between them. The DNA of the CDR3 is TGCGCCAGCAGCCAGTACGGGACCCCCCGCTACGAGCAGTACTTC. Its protein is CASSQYGTPRYEQYF.

The chain uses TRBV7-2 and TRBJ2-7; 10 nucleotides align to TRBD1. In germline, CDR1 is SGHTA, CDR2 FQGNSA. V was clipped by 3 bases and J by 7 bases; unmatched bases: 3. CDR3 length: 13 residues. The CDR3 DNA reads TGTGCCAGCAGCTTTTCGGGACAGGGGGAGCAGTACTTC. This sequence encodes CASSFSGQGEQYF.